This is a list of T cell receptor beta chains from one sample in a study of T cell responses to AZD1222 COVID-19 vaccine. The method was immunoSEQ multiplex PCR; TCRdb's version includes in-frame clones alone and lacks a portion of them. The table records around 80,000 clones, over 75% of them present only once. The sequencing here drew on peripheral blood, taken on day 0 of AZD1222 vaccination. All receptors come from an adult in good health. The CDR3 runs from the conserved cysteine through the conserved F or W. The order of the fields is CDR3 length, clone size, V gene, D gene, J gene, CDR3 protein, CDR3 DNA. The D gene is left open where the match is weak. Size is omitted from some rows. Given values are once, few, many or a class for expanded clones.

15	NA	TRBV2	NA	TRBJ2-2	CASSGSGSMTGELFF	TGTGCCAGCAGTGGCTCTGGAAGTATGACCGGGGAGCTGTTTTTT
16	few	TRBV6-4	TRBD1	TRBJ1-2	CASSDSNRGRDYGYTF	TGTGCCAGCAGTGACTCGAATAGGGGGCGCGATTATGGCTACACCTTC
15	NA	TRBV19	NA	TRBJ1-2	CASSPQQGKGYGYTF	TGTGCCAGTAGCCCGCAACAGGGAAAGGGCTATGGCTACACCTTC
17	NA	TRBV6-1	NA	TRBJ1-1	CASSEAPLIGLNTEAFF	TGTGCCAGCAGTGAAGCCCCCTTGATAGGTCTAAACACTGAAGCTTTCTTT
15	once	TRBV15	NA	TRBJ2-1	CATSREAGGYNEQFF	TGTGCCACCAGCAGAGAAGCGGGCGGGTACAATGAGCAGTTCTTC
16	NA	TRBV24-1	TRBD1	TRBJ2-3	CATSEWGQSDPLAQYF	TGTGCCACCAGTGAATGGGGACAGTCGGACCCATTGGCGCAGTATTTT
16	NA	TRBV28	TRBD1	TRBJ1-1	CASSDRGPWTNTEAFF	TGTGCCAGCAGTGACAGGGGCCCCTGGACGAACACTGAAGCTTTCTTT
15	NA	TRBV9	TRBD2	TRBJ2-2	CASSPSGSRTGELFF	TGTGCCAGCAGCCCCAGCGGGAGTCGAACCGGGGAGCTGTTTTTT
17	NA	TRBV19	NA	TRBJ2-1	CASRHHMGGRGVNEQFF	TGTGCCAGTAGACACCATATGGGGGGCAGGGGGGTGAATGAGCAGTTCTTC
15	NA	TRBV3-1/TRBV3-2	NA	TRBJ2-3	CASSQDVGGVDTQYF	TGTGCCAGCAGCCAAGATGTAGGGGGGGTTGATACGCAGTATTTT
15	NA	TRBV4-1	NA	TRBJ1-5	CASSQGGQFNQPQHF	TGCGCCAGCAGCCAAGGGGGCCAGTTCAATCAGCCCCAGCATTTT
15	NA	TRBV6-1	NA	TRBJ1-2	CASSDMGLGHYGYTF	TGTGCCAGCAGTGATATGGGACTGGGGCACTATGGCTACACCTTC
12	NA	TRBV5-4	NA	TRBJ2-2	CASSLAIGELFF	TGTGCCAGCAGTCTCGCAATCGGGGAGCTGTTTTTT
17	NA	TRBV19	TRBD2	TRBJ2-3	CASSLRGLAASTDTQYF	TGTGCCAGTAGTCTCCGGGGACTAGCAGCTAGCACAGATACGCAGTATTTT
13	NA	TRBV5-1	NA	TRBJ2-3	CASSLEAVDTQYF	TGCGCCAGCAGCTTGGAGGCGGTAGATACGCAGTATTTT
16	NA	TRBV3-1/TRBV3-2	TRBD2	TRBJ2-7	CASSLGLAEYPYEQYF	TGTGCCAGCAGCCTCGGGCTAGCGGAATATCCCTACGAGCAGTACTTC
13	NA	TRBV3-1/TRBV3-2	NA	TRBJ2-5	CASSRGIEETQYF	TGTGCCAGCAGCCGCGGCATCGAGGAGACCCAGTACTTC
12	NA	TRBV19	NA	TRBJ1-2	CASTGNNYGYTF	TGTGCCAGTACGGGAAATAACTATGGCTACACCTTC
15	NA	TRBV7-9	TRBD1	TRBJ1-5	CASSSGTGGNQPQHF	TGTGCCAGCAGCTCCGGGACAGGGGGCAATCAGCCCCAGCATTTT
16	NA	TRBV7-3	TRBD2	TRBJ2-1	CASSPTSSGSLAEQFF	TGTGCCAGCAGCCCTACCAGTAGCGGGAGTTTGGCTGAGCAGTTCTTC
15	NA	TRBV2	NA	TRBJ2-5	CASSEGLGRGETQYF	TGTGCCAGCAGTGAGGGGTTAGGCAGGGGAGAGACCCAGTACTTC
15	NA	TRBV11-3	TRBD2	TRBJ2-1	CASSPGLAGPNEQFF	TGTGCCAGCAGCCCGGGACTAGCGGGCCCCAATGAGCAGTTCTTC
16	once	TRBV18	NA	TRBJ1-1	CASSPQALRTNTEAFF	TGTGCCAGCTCACCTCAGGCACTTAGAACGAACACTGAAGCTTTCTTT
13	NA	TRBV6-5	TRBD1	TRBJ1-5	CASGWGQGEPQHF	TGTGCCAGCGGATGGGGACAGGGGGAGCCCCAGCATTTT
13	NA	TRBV19	TRBD1	TRBJ1-5	CASGQGARQPQHF	TGTGCCAGTGGGCAGGGGGCTCGTCAGCCCCAGCATTTT
15	NA	TRBV3-1/TRBV3-2	TRBD2	TRBJ2-7	CASSQRTSEPYEQYF	TGTGCCAGCAGCCAACGGACTAGCGAACCCTACGAGCAGTACTTC